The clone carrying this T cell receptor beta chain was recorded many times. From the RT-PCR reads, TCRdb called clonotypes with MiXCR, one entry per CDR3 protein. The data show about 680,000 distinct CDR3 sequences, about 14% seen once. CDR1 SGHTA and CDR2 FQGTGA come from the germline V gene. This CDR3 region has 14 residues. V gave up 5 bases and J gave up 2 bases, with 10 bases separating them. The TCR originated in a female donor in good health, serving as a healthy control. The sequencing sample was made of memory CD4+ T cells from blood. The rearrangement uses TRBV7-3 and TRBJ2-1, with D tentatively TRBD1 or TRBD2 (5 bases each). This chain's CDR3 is CASSPGPTYNEQFF. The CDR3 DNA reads TGTGCCAGCAGCCCGGGACCGACCTACAATGAGCAGTTCTTC.